These 8 T cell receptor beta chains share one sample of origin, sequenced in a study of blood T cells in healthy people across ages. A sample-barcoded 5' primer and a J-beta primer mix were used in a second PCR of about 6 to 12 cycles. One entry per CDR3 protein, called by TCRdb with MiXCR from the 5' RACE reads. The top ten hold roughly 7% of the sample, which has about 1.4 million distinct CDR3 sequences, approximately 59% seen once. Sequencing was carried out using blood. These receptors originate from a young man in good health.

This clonotype has a handful of counts. The J gene is TRBJ2-1, the V gene TRBV20-1; 10 positions agree with TRBD1. The CDR3 extends over 12 amino acids. Germline CDR1 DFQATT, CDR2 SNEGSKA (reference sequence). The CDR3 loop reads CRLDRGDNEQFF. In DNA form, the CDR3 reads TGCAGGCTGGACAGGGGGGACAATGAGCAGTTCTTC.

CDR3 loop: CASSPIASARYEKLFF. The DNA for the CDR3 is TGTGCCAGCAGCCCAATAGCGTCGGCGCGGTATGAAAAACTGTTTTTT. This sequence joins TRBV7-2 and TRBJ1-4; D is unresolved. The CDR3 covers 16 residues. Trimming pared 5 bases from V and 6 bases from J, leaving 19 bases between. Germline V lookup: CDR1 SGHTA, CDR2 FQGNSA.

This sequence joins TRBV6-2 or TRBV6-3 and TRBJ1-6; tentative D call: TRBD1 (5 bases). The V end lost 2 bases, the J end lost 7 bases, and 12 bases lay between the germline ends. The CDR3 sequence is 15 residues long. The germline gives CDR1 MNHEY, CDR2 SVGEGT. CDR3 bases: TGTGCCAGCAGTTACGTGAGGGGCAGAAATTCACCCCTCCACTTT. Encoded protein: CASSYVRGRNSPLHF.

The rearrangement links TRBV4-1 to TRBJ1-2, with 7 bases lining up with TRBD1. The CDR3 length is 18 residues. Germline V CDR1 and CDR2: MGHRA, YSYEKL. J lost 0 bases, V lost 1 base, and 11 bases had no gene match. DNA for the CDR3: TGCGCCAGCAGCCAAGGCTTAACAGGGGCTATATCTAACTATGGCTACACCTTC. This translates into CASSQGLTGAISNYGYTF.

This chain uses TRBV6-2 or TRBV6-3 with TRBJ1-5, with TRBD1 identical over 7 bases. J gave up 7 bases and V 2 bases, and 5 bases lay outside the gene matches. There are 14 residues in the CDR3. Germline CDR1 reads MNHEY; CDR2 reads SVGEGT. The CDR3 loop is CASSYGTEGQPQHF. CDR3 sequence (DNA): TGTGCCAGCAGTTACGGGACAGAGGGACAGCCCCAGCATTTT.

This sequence joins TRBV7-9 and TRBJ2-5; D unresolved. TRBJ2-7 matches the DNA end more closely, so the J call is doubtful. Germline CDR1 SEHNR, CDR2 FQNEAQ (reference sequence). The length of the CDR3 is 14 residues. The CDR3 sequence is CASSPLLGQHEQYF. The CDR3 DNA is TGTGCCAGCAGCCCCCTGCTAGGCCAGCACGAGCAGTACTTC.

This clonotype was seen a few times. The CDR3 protein is CSVEGASGRFIVGNEQFF. CDR3 nucleotide sequence: TGCAGCGTTGAAGGGGCTAGCGGGAGGTTTATTGTTGGCAATGAGCAGTTCTTC. The J gene is TRBJ2-1, the V gene TRBV29-1; 11 bases match TRBD2. This CDR3 is built from 18 residues. V lost 1 base to trimming and J lost 6 bases; unmatched junction nucleotides: 14. Per the germline V gene, CDR1 is SQVTM and CDR2 is ANQGSEA.

The chain couples TRBV10-3 to TRBJ1-2; weak D call: TRBD1 (5 bases). The CDR3 has 14 amino acids. Germline-derived CDR1 and CDR2 are ENHRY and SYGVKD. Trimming removed 5 bases at V and 3 bases at J, with 13 bases between. The CDR3 DNA reads as TGTGCCATCAGTAGGCCAGGGAGGGACTATGGCTACACCTTC. It is translated as CAISRPGRDYGYTF.